The 12 T cell receptor beta chains in this list originate from one sample, sequenced in a study of spatial heterogeneity in lung cancer. Described time point: sample taken at primary tumor resection. Extraction of whole RNA from tumor, nontumor lung or frozen PBMC preceded unsorted sequencing. Each CDR3 protein gets one entry after TCRdb re-called the 5' RACE reads with MiXCR. The sample gives roughly 400 distinct CDR3 sequences, approximately 39% of which show up once; roughly 19% is in the top ten. This specimen was PBMCs, taken at surgery. Every receptor here comes from a male donor with early-stage non-small cell lung cancer.

This clonotype was detected a few times. Little can be read into the size of this beta chain, an off-target read in a library designed for alpha chains. The rearrangement links TRBV27 to TRBJ1-5; perhaps TRBD1 as D (6 bases). The V end lost 6 bases, the J end lost 7 bases, and 16 bases lay between the germline ends. Germline loops: CDR1 MNHEY, CDR2 SMNVEV (reference sequence). The CDR3 sequence is 14 residues long. The CDR3, as DNA: TGTGCCAGCAGGTCGGGGGGCCTGGGACAGCCCCAGCATTTT. Amino acids: CASRSGGLGQPQHF.

With respect to this clonotype: Within a library made for alpha chains, this beta chain is off target, and its count is uninformative. This CDR3 is CRQRGGTDTQYF. The CDR3 nucleotides read TGTCGGCAGCGGGGGGGCACAGATACGCAGTATTTT. V and J are TRBV12-3 or TRBV12-4 and TRBJ2-3; TRBD2 matches 9 bases. The CDR3 extends over 12 amino acids.

This clonotype was counted a few times. The size of this beta chain means little, since it is a stray read in a library made for alpha chains. The chain links TRBV6-1 to TRBJ2-7; D unresolved. This CDR3 is 12 amino acids long. Germline CDR1 is MNHNS and CDR2 is SASEGT. The V end was cut by 4 bases, the J end by 5 bases, with 9 bases between. This CDR3 reads CASSGNTDEQYF. In DNA form, the CDR3 reads TGTGCCAGCAGTGGGAATACAGACGAGCAGTACTTC.

Worth noting for this clonotype: This beta chain was picked up by a library intended for alpha chains and is off target, so its count carries little meaning. In nucleotides, the CDR3 is TGTGCCAGCAGCCAAGGATTTACCCAGTACTTC. Translating gives CASSQGFTQYF. V gene TRBV14 combines with J gene TRBJ2-5; no definite D call. CDR1 is SGHDN, CDR2 FVKESK, per germline. V dropped 1 base and J dropped 8 bases, with 5 bases sitting between them. The CDR3 totals 11 residues.

A word on this clonotype: This beta chain is an unintended read in a library built for alpha chains; its size means little. The rearrangement joins TRBV28 to TRBJ1-4; TRBD1 might be the D (6 bases). Trimming pared 7 bases from V and 6 bases from J, leaving 12 bases between. The CDR3 has 13 amino acids. Germline CDR1 and CDR2: MDHEN and SYDVKM. In DNA form, the CDR3 reads TGTGCCAGCAAAGCAGGGGAATATGAAAAACTGTTTTTT. Amino acids: CASKAGEYEKLFF.

A single count supports this clonotype. The library was prepared for alpha chains; this beta chain is a stray read, so its frequency means little. The gene calls are TRBV18 and TRBJ1-6, with D uncertain. V lost 6 bases to trimming and J lost 8 bases, with 14 bases between them. The CDR3 loop spans 14 amino acids. Germline V gene data show CDR1 as KGHSH and CDR2 as LQKENI. The DNA for the CDR3 is TGTGCCAGCTCTCCCGGGGAAGAGTATTCACCCCTCCACTTT. Residues: CASSPGEEYSPLHF. Using reference TRBV18 and TRBJ1-6 for the parts outside the CDR3, the full variable domain is NAGVMQNPRHLVRRRGQEARLRCSPMKGHSHVYWYRQLPEEGLKFMVYLQKENIIDESGMPKERFSAEFPKEGPSILRIQQVVRGDSAAYFCASSPGEEYSPLHFGNGTRLTVT.

In its sample, this clonotype is large. Within a library made for alpha chains, this beta chain is off target, and its count is uninformative. The rearrangement joins TRBV29-1 to TRBJ2-1, with a tentative D call TRBD1 (6 bases). V lost 5 bases to trimming and J lost 7 bases, with 9 bases between them. CDR1 SQVTM and CDR2 ANQGSEA come from the germline V gene. This CDR3 has 11 amino acids. The DNA for the CDR3 is TGCAGCGTTAAACAGGGAAATGAGCAGTTCTTC. Translation: CSVKQGNEQFF.

Notes on this clonotype: With the library built for alpha chains, this beta chain is off target and its frequency is not meaningful. The chain is built from TRBV29-1 and TRBJ1-1; the D is unclear. The CDR3 totals 13 residues. V lost 4 bases, J lost 2 bases, and 11 bases lay in between. Germline CDR1 is SQVTM and CDR2 is ANQGSEA. The CDR3 loop reads CSVGGPGNTEAFF. In DNA form, the CDR3 reads TGCAGCGTTGGAGGACCGGGCAACACTGAAGCTTTCTTT.

This clonotype qualifies as hyperexpanded (1% or more). The library was designed around alpha chains, so this beta chain is a stray read whose abundance carries little weight. This chain connects TRBV20-1 to TRBJ2-5; D is unclear. Germline values: CDR1 DFQATT, CDR2 SNEGSKA (reference sequence). V gave up 0 bases and J gave up 2 bases, with 10 bases separating them. This CDR3 is 14 amino acids long. CDR3 in amino acids: CSARDPTRQETQYF. In nucleotides, the CDR3 is TGCAGTGCTAGAGATCCAACTCGGCAAGAGACCCAGTACTTC.

Regarding this clonotype: Because this beta chain is a stray read in a library intended to capture alpha chains, its abundance should not be given much weight. The chain uses TRBV7-9 and TRBJ2-7; 8 nucleotides agree with TRBD1. The V and J ends lost 6 bases and 8 bases, in that order; junction bases with no gene match: 12. Germline CDR1 SEHNR, CDR2 FQNEAQ (reference sequence). The CDR3 spans 14 residues. CDR3 in DNA: TGTGCCAGCAGTCCCCCCTCACAGGGGGGTCAGCAGTACTTC. It is translated as CASSPPSQGGQQYF.

This clonotype appeared a few times. With the library built for alpha chains, this beta chain is off target and its frequency is not meaningful. The gene calls are TRBV7-3 and TRBJ2-5; tentative D call: TRBD2 (5 bases). The V gene lost 0 bases and the J gene lost 4 bases, with 9 bases spanning the gap. The CDR3 loop spans 14 amino acids. Germline CDR1 SGHTA, CDR2 FQGTGA. This CDR3 reads CASSLTGEGETQYF. The CDR3 DNA is TGTGCCAGCAGCTTAACCGGGGAAGGAGAGACCCAGTACTTC.

For this clonotype: In a library made to pick up alpha chains, this beta chain is a stray read with a size that means little. The chain joins TRBV5-6 to TRBJ2-7, with a weak D call TRBD1 (6 bases). The germline gives CDR1 SGHDT, CDR2 YYEEEE. Trimming removed 4 bases at V and 5 bases at J, with 16 bases between. This CDR3 has 14 amino acids. Written as DNA, the CDR3 is TGTGCCAGCAGCGCCCTAGACAGGTCCCACGAGCAGTACTTC. Translated: CASSALDRSHEQYF.